The TCR beta chain under discussion was sequenced for a study of blood T cell repertoires in COVID-19. Per the germline V gene, CDR1 is ENHRY and CDR2 is SYGVKD. The CDR3 sequence is 12 residues long. Regarding this clone: A read error may produce the germline difference seen at one junction end.

The protocol was immunoSEQ multiplex PCR, while the TCRdb copy is restricted to in-frame clones and leaves out a portion. The data hold around 120,000 clones, with about 80% observed a single time. V usage is TRBV10-3 and J usage is TRBJ2-3; no clear D gene. What was sequenced was peripheral blood. The sequence was obtained from a man aged 65-85 years with active or convalescent COVID-19. CDR3 in amino acids: CAISESTATQYF. CDR3 DNA sequence: TGTGCCATCAGTGAGTCTACAGCTACGCAGTATTTT.